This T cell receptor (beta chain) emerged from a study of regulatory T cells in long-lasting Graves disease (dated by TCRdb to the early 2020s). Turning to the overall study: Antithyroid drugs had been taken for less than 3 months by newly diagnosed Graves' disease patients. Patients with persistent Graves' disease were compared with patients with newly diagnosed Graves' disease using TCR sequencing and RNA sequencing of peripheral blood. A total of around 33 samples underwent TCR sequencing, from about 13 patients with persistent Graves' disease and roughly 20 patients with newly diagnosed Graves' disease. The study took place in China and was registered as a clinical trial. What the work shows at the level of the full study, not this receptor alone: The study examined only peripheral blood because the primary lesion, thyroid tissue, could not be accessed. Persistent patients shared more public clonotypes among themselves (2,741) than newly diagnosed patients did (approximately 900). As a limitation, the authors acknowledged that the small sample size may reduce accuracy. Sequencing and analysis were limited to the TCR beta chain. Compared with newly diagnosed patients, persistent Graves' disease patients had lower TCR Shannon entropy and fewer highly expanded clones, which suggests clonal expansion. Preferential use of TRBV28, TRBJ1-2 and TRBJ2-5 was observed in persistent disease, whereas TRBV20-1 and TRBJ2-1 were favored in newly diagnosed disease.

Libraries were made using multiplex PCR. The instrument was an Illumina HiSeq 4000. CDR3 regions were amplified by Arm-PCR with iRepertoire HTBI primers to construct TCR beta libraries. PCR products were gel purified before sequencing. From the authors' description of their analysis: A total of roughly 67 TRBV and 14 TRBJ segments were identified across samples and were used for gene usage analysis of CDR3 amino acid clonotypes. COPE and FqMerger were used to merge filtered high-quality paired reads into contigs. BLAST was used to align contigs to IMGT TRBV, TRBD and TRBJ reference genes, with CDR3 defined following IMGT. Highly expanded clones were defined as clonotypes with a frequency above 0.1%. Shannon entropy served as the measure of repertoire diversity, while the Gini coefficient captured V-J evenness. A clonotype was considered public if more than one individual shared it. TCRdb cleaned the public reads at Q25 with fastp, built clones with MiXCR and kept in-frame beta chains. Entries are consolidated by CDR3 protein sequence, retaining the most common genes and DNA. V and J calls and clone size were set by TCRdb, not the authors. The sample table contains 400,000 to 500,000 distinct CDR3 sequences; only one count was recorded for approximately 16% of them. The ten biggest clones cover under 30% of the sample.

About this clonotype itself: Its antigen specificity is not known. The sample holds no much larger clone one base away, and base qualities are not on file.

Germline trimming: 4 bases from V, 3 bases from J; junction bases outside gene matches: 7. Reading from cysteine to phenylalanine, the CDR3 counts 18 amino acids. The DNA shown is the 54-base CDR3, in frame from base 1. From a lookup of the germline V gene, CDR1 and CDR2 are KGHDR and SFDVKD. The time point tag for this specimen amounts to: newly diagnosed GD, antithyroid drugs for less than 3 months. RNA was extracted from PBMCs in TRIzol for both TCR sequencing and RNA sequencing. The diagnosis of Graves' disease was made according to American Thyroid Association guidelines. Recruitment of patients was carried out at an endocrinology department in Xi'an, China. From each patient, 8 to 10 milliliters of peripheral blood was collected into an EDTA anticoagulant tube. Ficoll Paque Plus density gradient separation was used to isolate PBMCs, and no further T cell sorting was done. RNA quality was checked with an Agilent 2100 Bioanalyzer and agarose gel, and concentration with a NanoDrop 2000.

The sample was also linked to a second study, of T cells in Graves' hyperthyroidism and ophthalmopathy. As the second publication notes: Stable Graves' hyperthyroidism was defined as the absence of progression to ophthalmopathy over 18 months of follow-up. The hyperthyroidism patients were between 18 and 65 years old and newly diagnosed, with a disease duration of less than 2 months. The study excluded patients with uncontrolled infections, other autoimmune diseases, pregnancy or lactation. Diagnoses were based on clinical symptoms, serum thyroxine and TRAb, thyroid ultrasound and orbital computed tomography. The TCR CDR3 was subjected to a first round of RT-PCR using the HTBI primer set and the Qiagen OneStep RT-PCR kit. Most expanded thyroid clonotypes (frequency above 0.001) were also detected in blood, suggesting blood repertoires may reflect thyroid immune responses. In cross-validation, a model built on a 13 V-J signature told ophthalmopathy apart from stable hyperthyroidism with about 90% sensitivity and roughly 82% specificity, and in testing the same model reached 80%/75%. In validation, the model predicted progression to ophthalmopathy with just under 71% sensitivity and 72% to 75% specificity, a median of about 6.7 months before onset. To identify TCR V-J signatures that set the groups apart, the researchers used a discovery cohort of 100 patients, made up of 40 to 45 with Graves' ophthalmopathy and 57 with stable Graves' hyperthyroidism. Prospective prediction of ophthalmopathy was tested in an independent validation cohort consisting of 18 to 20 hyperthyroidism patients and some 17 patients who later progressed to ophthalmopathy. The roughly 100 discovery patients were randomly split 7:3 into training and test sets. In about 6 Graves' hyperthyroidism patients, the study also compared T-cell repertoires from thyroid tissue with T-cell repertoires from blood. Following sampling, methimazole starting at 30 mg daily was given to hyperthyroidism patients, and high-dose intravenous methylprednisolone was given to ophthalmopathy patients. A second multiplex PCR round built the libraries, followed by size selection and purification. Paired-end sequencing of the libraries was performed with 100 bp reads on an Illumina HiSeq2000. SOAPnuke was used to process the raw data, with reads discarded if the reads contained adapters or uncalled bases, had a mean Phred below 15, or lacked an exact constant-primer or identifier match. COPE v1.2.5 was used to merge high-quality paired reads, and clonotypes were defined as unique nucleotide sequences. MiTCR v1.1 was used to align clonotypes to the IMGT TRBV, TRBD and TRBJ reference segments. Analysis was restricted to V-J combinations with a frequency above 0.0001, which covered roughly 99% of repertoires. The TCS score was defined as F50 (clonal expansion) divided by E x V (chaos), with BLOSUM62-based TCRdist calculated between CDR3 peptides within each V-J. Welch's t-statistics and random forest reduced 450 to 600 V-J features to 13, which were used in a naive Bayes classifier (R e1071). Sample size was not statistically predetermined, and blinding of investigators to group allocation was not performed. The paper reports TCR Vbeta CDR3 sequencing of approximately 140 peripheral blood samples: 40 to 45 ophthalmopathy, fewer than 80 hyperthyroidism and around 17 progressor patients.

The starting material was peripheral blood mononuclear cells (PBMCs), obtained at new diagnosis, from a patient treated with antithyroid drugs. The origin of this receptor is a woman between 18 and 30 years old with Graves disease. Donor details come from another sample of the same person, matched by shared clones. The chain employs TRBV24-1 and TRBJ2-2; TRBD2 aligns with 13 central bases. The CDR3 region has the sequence CATSDATSGRAHTGELFF. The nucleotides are TGTGCCACCAGTGACGCCACTAGCGGGAGGGCACACACCGGGGAGCTGTTTTTT.